The 31 T cell receptor beta chains given below trace back to one sample, sequenced in a study of Graves' ophthalmopathy and Graves' hyperthyroidism. Amplification from RNA transcripts yielded the TCR beta CDR3 regions. Second-round multiplex PCR came after first-round RT-PCR with HTBI primers. TCRdb ran MiXCR on the multiplex PCR reads and lists one entry per CDR3 protein. The table records some 160,000 distinct CDR3 sequences, 35% to 45% of them present only once. Sequenced input: peripheral blood. The receptors here all came from a man aged 30 to 45 with Graves' ophthalmopathy.

This clonotype was seen at least ten times. Since a much larger clone is just one base distant, this may be a read error. The rearrangement links TRBV7-2 to TRBJ2-7; D is undetermined. Germline loops: CDR1 SGHTA, CDR2 FQGNSA. The CDR3 is 11 amino acids. V was trimmed by 1 base and J by 6 bases, leaving 4 bases between them. Here the CDR3 DNA reads TGTGCCAGCAGCTTAGTGGGCGAGCAGTACTTC. Its translation is CASSLVGEQYF.

This clonotype was recorded at least ten times. The chain carries TRBV7-2 and TRBJ2-7; possible D gene TRBD1, 6 bases. Germline-derived CDR1 and CDR2 are SGHTA and FQGNSA. The germline V and J ends were trimmed by 3 bases and 2 bases, with 11 bases remaining between them. The CDR3 extends over 14 amino acids. CDR3 loop: CASSFRTETYEQYF. CDR3 DNA: TGTGCCAGCAGCTTCCGGACAGAGACCTACGAGCAGTACTTC.

This clonotype was seen repeatedly, ten times or more. This chain uses TRBV28 with TRBJ2-7, with D maybe TRBD2 (6 bases). This CDR3 comprises 12 residues. Germline V gene data show CDR1 as MDHEN and CDR2 as SYDVKM. Trimming shortened V by 4 bases and J by 6 bases, and 10 bases separated the two germline ends. For the CDR3, the DNA is TGTGCCAGCAGTTCCCGGGGGTTCGAGCAGTACTTC. Amino acid sequence: CASSSRGFEQYF.

The J gene is TRBJ2-5, the V gene TRBV12-3 or TRBV12-4; TRBD1 might be the D (6 bases). The V gene lost 5 bases and the J gene lost 5 bases, with 15 bases spanning the gap. The CDR3 contains 14 residues. CDR3: CASSHSQGWETQYF. The DNA for the CDR3 is TGTGCCAGCAGTCATTCACAGGGTTGGGAGACCCAGTACTTC.

This clonotype was found many times. V gene TRBV30 combines with J gene TRBJ1-3; TRBD1 matches at 9 bases. CDR3 length: 12 amino acids. J was trimmed by 3 bases and V by 8 bases; bases with no gene match: 2. Germline CDR1 reads GTSNPN; CDR2 reads SVGIG (reference sequence). CDR3 sequence: CAVDRGGNTIYF. CDR3 DNA: TGTGCCGTGGACAGGGGTGGAAACACCATATATTTT.

This clonotype was seen at least ten times. The chain has TRBV6-2 or TRBV6-3 and TRBJ1-1; no definite D call. This CDR3 contains 14 residues. Germline CDR1 MNHEY, CDR2 SVGEGT. V lost 7 bases to trimming and J lost 4 bases, with 16 bases between them. CDR3 amino acids: CASTPGGVGTEAFF. The DNA for the CDR3 is TGTGCCAGCACCCCCGGTGGGGTAGGCACTGAAGCTTTCTTT.

This clonotype was counted ten times or more. The rearrangement joins TRBV29-1 to TRBJ2-5; 9 nucleotides agree with TRBD1. The CDR3 has 15 residues. The V and J ends lost 5 bases and 0 bases, in that order; junction bases with no gene match: 7. In germline, CDR1 is SQVTM, CDR2 ANQGSEA. The CDR3 is CSVQKDRGHQETQYF. The CDR3 DNA follows: TGCAGCGTTCAAAAGGACAGGGGTCACCAAGAGACCCAGTACTTC.

This clonotype was counted a single time. V usage is TRBV4-1 and J usage is TRBJ1-2, with D perhaps TRBD1 (5 bases). From germline, CDR1 is MGHRA and CDR2 YSYEKL. The length of the CDR3 is 14 residues. Trimming left V 0 bases short and J 4 bases short, with 9 bases between. Here the CDR3 DNA reads TGCGCCAGCAGCCAAGACTCAGGGACCTATGGCTACACCTTC. It codes for CASSQDSGTYGYTF.

This clonotype has a count of ten or more. Here the CDR3 DNA reads TGTGCCAGCAGTGAATTAAGAGGGACAACAGGAAACACCATATATTTT. It codes for CASSELRGTTGNTIYF. The chain recombines TRBV25-1 with TRBJ1-3; a weak D match, TRBD1 (6 bases). The CDR3 totals 16 residues. Per germline, CDR1 MGHDK and CDR2 SYGVNS. Trimming took 1 base from V and 4 from J, leaving 14 bases between them.

This clonotype appeared a few times. The gene calls are TRBV6-5 and TRBJ2-7; TRBD1 is a possible D gene (6 bases). The CDR3 is 14 amino acids. Trimming cost V 4 bases and J 2 bases, with 12 bases left between them. Germline lookup yields CDR1 MNHEY and CDR2 SVGAGI. As DNA, the CDR3 is TGTGCCAGCAGTTGGGACACCAACGCCTACGAGCAGTACTTC. Its protein is CASSWDTNAYEQYF.

The table lists this clonotype with many counts. The chain couples TRBV7-2 to TRBJ2-7; a possible D gene is TRBD2 (5 bases). Trimming shortened V by 4 bases and J by 2 bases, and 12 bases separated the two germline ends. Germline V lookup: CDR1 SGHTA, CDR2 FQGNSA. The CDR3 is made up of 14 amino acids. The CDR3 DNA reads TGTGCCAGCAGCTATAAGAGCGGTCCCTACGAGCAGTACTTC. Its protein product is CASSYKSGPYEQYF. Variable domain in full (rest from reference TRBV7-2 and TRBJ2-7): GAGVSQSPSNKVTEKGKDVELRCDPISGHTALYWYRQSLGQGLEFLIYFQGNSAPDKSGLPSDRFSAERTGGSVSTLTIQRTQQEDSAVYLCASSYKSGPYEQYFGPGTRLTVT.

This clonotype was counted many times. V is TRBV18 and J is TRBJ2-7; tentatively, D is TRBD1 (6 bases). Per germline, CDR1 KGHSH and CDR2 LQKENI. V dropped 0 bases and J dropped 1 base, with 10 bases sitting between them. This CDR3 comprises 15 residues. CDR3 in amino acids: CASSPPNRDSYEQYF. In DNA, the CDR3 is TGTGCCAGCTCACCACCCAACAGGGATTCCTACGAGCAGTACTTC.

This clonotype was counted at least ten times. This chain uses TRBV6-1 with TRBJ1-3; TRBD1 agrees at 7 bases. The germline V gene encodes CDR1 MNHNS and CDR2 SASEGT. V dropped 7 bases and J dropped 4; count of bases not matched to a gene: 7. This CDR3 has 14 residues. DNA for the CDR3: TGTGCCAGCACGAGGGACAGCCAAGGAAACACCATATATTTT. Translated: CASTRDSQGNTIYF.

The chain carries TRBV7-3 and TRBJ2-5; possibly TRBD2 for D (6 bases). The CDR3 runs 14 residues. Germline values: CDR1 SGHTA, CDR2 FQGTGA. With 0 bases removed from V and 4 bases from J, the gap between germline ends came to 9 bases. The CDR3 protein is CASSLTGEVETQYF. CDR3 sequence (DNA): TGTGCCAGCAGCTTAACAGGGGAGGTAGAGACCCAGTACTTC. Drawing the rest from reference TRBV7-3 and TRBJ2-5, the complete variable domain is GAGVSQTPSNKVTEKGKYVELRCDPISGHTALYWYRQSLGQGPEFLIYFQGTGAADDSGLPNDRFFAVRPEGSVSTLKIQRTERGDSAVYLCASSLTGEVETQYFGPGTRLLVL.

This clonotype has at least ten counts. The chain uses TRBV5-1 and TRBJ2-7; 8 bases match TRBD1. The trim removed 4 bases at V and 9 bases at J, leaving 12 bases unmatched. The CDR3 loop spans 14 amino acids. The germline gives CDR1 SGHRS, CDR2 YFSETQ. The CDR3 DNA reads TGCGCCAGCAGCATAGGACAGGGCCCCCCGGGGCAGTACTTC. Residues: CASSIGQGPPGQYF.

This chain links TRBV6-1 with TRBJ1-1; TRBD1 is a possible D gene (5 bases). Looked up from germline, CDR1 is MNHNS and CDR2 is SASEGT. V was cut by 3 bases and J by 10 bases, with 9 bases left in between. The CDR3 runs 11 residues. The CDR3 coding sequence is TGTGCCAGCAGTGAGTGGGACGGAGCTTTCTTT. This codes for CASSEWDGAFF.

For this clonotype: A junction boundary mismatches the germline segment, possibly from a read error. The rearrangement joins TRBV12-3 or TRBV12-4 to TRBJ2-7; no clear D gene. The CDR3 contains 13 residues. The CDR3, as DNA: TGTGCCAGCAGTATAGCTGTTTCCTACGAGCAGTACTTC. Its protein is CASSIAVSYEQYF.

This clonotype has ten or more counts. The chain carries TRBV12-3 or TRBV12-4 and TRBJ2-7; D remains unclear. V was pared by 7 bases and J by 5 bases, with 12 bases between. CDR3 size: 12 residues. The CDR3 region has the DNA TGTGCCAGCACCCCGGGTTTTGACGAGCAGTACTTC. Its translation is CASTPGFDEQYF.

The rearrangement joins TRBV12-3 or TRBV12-4 to TRBJ1-2, with D possibly being TRBD1 (5 bases). With 1 base removed from V and 5 bases from J, the gap between germline ends came to 11 bases. This CDR3 has 14 amino acids. This CDR3 is CASSLGQGWYGYTF. DNA of the CDR3: TGTGCCAGCAGTTTAGGGCAGGGATGGTATGGCTACACCTTC.

This clonotype was recorded many times. The chain has TRBV10-3 and TRBJ1-6; D remains ambiguous. The CDR3 has 14 amino acids. Germline-derived CDR1 and CDR2 are ENHRY and SYGVKD. V lost 6 bases and J lost 7, with 13 bases in between. CDR3 coding DNA: TGTGCCATCAGGGGGAGGTTTCAGAATTCACCCCTCCACTTT. It translates to CAIRGRFQNSPLHF.

This clonotype came up many times. This chain connects TRBV28 to TRBJ1-2; D unclear. The V end was cut by 6 bases, the J end by 2 bases, with 10 bases between. The CDR3 is made up of 13 amino acids. Germline V gene sequence: CDR1 MDHEN, CDR2 SYDVKM. CDR3 sequence: CASRLDGNYGYTF. The CDR3 coding sequence is TGTGCCAGCAGGCTCGACGGGAACTATGGCTACACCTTC.

The chain links TRBV11-2 to TRBJ2-7; 9 bases agree with TRBD2. CDR1 SGHAT and CDR2 FQNNGV come from the germline V gene. The CDR3 is 18 amino acids. Trimming cost V 1 base and J 0 bases; bases outside gene matches: 10. This CDR3 reads CASSLGSREGPSSYEQYF. The CDR3 DNA sequence: TGTGCCAGCAGCTTAGGGTCGCGGGAGGGCCCGAGCTCCTACGAGCAGTACTTC.

The chain is built from TRBV12-3 or TRBV12-4 and TRBJ2-7; 10 bases map to TRBD1. The V gene end was trimmed by 5 bases and the J gene end by 5 bases; junction bases not matched to a gene: 9. CDR3 length: 15 residues. The DNA for the CDR3 is TGTGCCAGCAGTCCGGGTCGGGACAGGGGCCACGAGCAGTACTTC. It yields the protein CASSPGRDRGHEQYF.

V gene TRBV6-5 combines with J gene TRBJ1-1; no clear D gene. The CDR3 totals 14 residues. Germline V gives CDR1 MNHEY, CDR2 SVGAGI. V was pared by 0 bases and J by 4 bases, with 9 bases between. CDR3 sequence reads: CASSYSPGPTEAFF. The CDR3 DNA reads as TGTGCCAGCAGTTACTCGCCAGGACCCACTGAAGCTTTCTTT.

This clonotype appeared many times. The chain couples TRBV5-1 to TRBJ1-2; the D gene is possibly TRBD1 (5 bases). The length of the CDR3 is 14 residues. Per the germline V gene, CDR1 is SGHRS and CDR2 is YFSETQ. V dropped 4 bases and J dropped 5 bases, with 15 bases sitting between them. CDR3 DNA: TGCGCCAGCAGCACGTCGGGGGGAACATATGGCTACACCTTC. Its translation: CASSTSGGTYGYTF.

This clonotype was counted only a few times. The V and J genes are TRBV6-4 and TRBJ2-3, with 7 bases that match TRBD2. V lost 5 bases, J lost 3 bases, and 2 bases stayed unmatched. This CDR3 is built from 13 residues. CDR1 MRHNA and CDR2 SNTAGT come from the germline V gene. CDR3 sequence (DNA): TGTGCCAGCAGTCGGCGGGAGACAGATACGCAGTATTTT. It codes for CASSRRETDTQYF.

The CDR3: CASSYSSSKAYEQYF. CDR3 bases: TGTGCCAGCAGTTACAGCTCTAGTAAGGCCTACGAGCAGTACTTC. The chain is built from TRBV6-2 or TRBV6-3 and TRBJ2-7, with unresolved D. Germline-derived CDR1 and CDR2 are MNHEY and SVGEGT. Between the trimmed V and J ends, which lost 2 bases and 2 bases, there was a span of 13 bases. This CDR3 is 15 amino acids long.

In this sample, this clonotype turned up many times. DNA of the CDR3: TGTGCCAGCAGTTTAGGGGGCGTAGGGGAGACCCAGTACTTC. This codes for CASSLGGVGETQYF. The rearrangement uses TRBV6-6 and TRBJ2-5; 7 bases map to TRBD1. CDR3 length: 14 residues. The V gene end was trimmed by 4 bases and the J gene end by 5 bases; junction bases not matched to a gene: 7. Germline V gene sequence: CDR1 MNHNY, CDR2 SVGAGI (reference sequence).

This clonotype was seen at least ten times. The chain is built from TRBV6-2 or TRBV6-3 and TRBJ2-2; D might be TRBD2 (6 bases). Trimming left V 2 bases short and J 7 bases short, with 11 bases between. This CDR3 has 14 amino acids. Germline values: CDR1 MNHEY, CDR2 SVGEGT. The CDR3 nucleotides are TGTGCCAGCAGTTACGAGGGAGGTTACGGGGAGCTGTTTTTT. This encodes CASSYEGGYGELFF.

The rearrangement links TRBV5-1 to TRBJ1-1, with a possible D match to TRBD1 (6 bases). Germline V CDR1 and CDR2: SGHRS, YFSETQ. The CDR3 covers 13 residues. Trimming removed 1 base from V and 4 bases from J, with 8 bases in between. As DNA, the CDR3 is TGCGCCAGCAGCTTGAGGGGGAGCACTGAAGCTTTCTTT. Amino acid sequence: CASSLRGSTEAFF.

This clonotype was seen ten or more times. J is TRBJ1-3 and V is TRBV12-3 or TRBV12-4; D remains ambiguous. The CDR3 loop spans 16 amino acids. V lost 5 bases, J lost 0 bases, and 14 bases lay in between. In nucleotides, the CDR3 is TGTGCCAGCAGTCCCCGACGGGGAGGCTCTGGAAACACCATATATTTT. This sequence encodes CASSPRRGGSGNTIYF.